The entry that follows covers one T cell receptor (beta chain) sequence. Which antigen it targets is not known. Per-base quality was not reported, and no clone a single base away is much larger than it. These data are taken from a study of shared clonotypes between healthy human individuals (dated by TCRdb to 2019 to 2021). As for the study more broadly: The cohort comprised a couple of women and a few men aged 18 to 49 years. For each donor, CD4 naive and CD4 memory were each run on three plates, CD8 naive on two plates, and CD8 memory on one plate. To estimate repertoire size and how much clonotype sharing occurs between individuals, the study deeply sequenced the blood TCR repertoires of five healthy adults. Libraries were prepared and TCR repertoires were sequenced by different laboratories using diverse techniques, in order to increase sequencing depth and limit assay-specific biases. Between about 0.8 and 9.5 billion PBMCs per donor were obtained by leukapheresis.

TCR CDR3 regions were amplified from genomic DNA by multiplex PCR using the deep immunoSEQ assay. For each cell subset, the extracted genomic DNA was distributed evenly across all wells of several immunoSEQ 96-well plates, and each plate served as one replicate. Each replicate PCR for sorted subsets received 150 to 250 ng genomic DNA, equal to some 32,000 T cell genomes. Purified libraries were quantified with a Qubit 3.0 fluorometer, sized on a Bioanalyzer 2100, and re-quantified with the KAPA Library Quantification kit. Every immunoSEQ 96-well plate was sequenced on a dedicated single-read 150-cycle Illumina NextSeq 550 flow cell. The authors' analysis ran thus. Because the immunoSEQ output held only junctional sequences and lacked quality scores, the filtering could not match the filtering applied to full-length reads. To assign V/J genes and CDR3, sequences were annotated using PyIR, a Python wrapper for IgBLAST v1.9, with IMGT germline references. Reads were filtered out if the reads had weak V/J assignments (E-value above 1e-6), no CDR3, stop codons, out-of-frame junctions, or ambiguous translated residues. V3J clonotypes were defined as sequences sharing the same inferred V gene, J gene, and CDR3 amino acid sequence. The percentage overlap between two repertoires was calculated by dividing the number of shared unique clonotypes by the size of the smaller repertoire. Richness of each repertoire was evaluated using RTK rarefaction, the Chao1 estimator, and Recon v2.1 estimates of unobserved clonotypes. For all TCRbeta clonotypes obtained by the gDNA method from a handful of donors, generation probabilities were computed with OLGA. TCRdb holds this immuneACCESS table with in-frame rearrangements only. Some clones are missing; in checked studies, unresolved V genes explain under half, and the rest has no known cause. V, J and clone size are those of that table, while D and trimming were read from the DNA. This sample lists about 2.4 million clones; roughly 93% were detected once. The top ten constitute about 0.34% of the sample.

V is clipped by 0 bases and J by 4 bases, and the sequence between their germline boundaries is 16 bases long. Reading from cysteine to phenylalanine, the CDR3 counts 16 amino acids. Left in the record is the CDR3 DNA by itself, 48 bases read in frame from the first base. CDR1 and CDR2 were assigned from the germline V gene as SQVTM and ANQGSEA. Donors were healthy HIV-negative adults with no recently reported acute infections or vaccinations. Every donor was a Caucasian adult living in Nashville, Tennessee, USA. Magnetic negative selection was used to enrich CD4+ T cells, after which naive cells were positively selected on CD45RA and the negative fraction became the memory subset. Blood was obtained by leukapheresis, after which PBMCs were separated by Ficoll-Histopaque density gradient centrifugation and cryopreserved in liquid nitrogen vapor phase. Analytical flow cytometry was used to check the purity and quantity of each magnetically sorted T cell population. Genomic DNA was isolated from each sorted fraction and quantified by UV absorbance on a Nanodrop 2000c.

The paper as a whole reports these results and caveats: Rarefaction of sorted-subset datasets indicated incomplete sequencing despite the large sequencing depth. Naive subsets generally had larger estimated clonotype richness than memory subsets. Sampling was limited to blood, and TCR repertoires in tissue likely differ from TCR repertoires in blood. Because the study included only a small number of donors, the genetic and exposure-history diversity represented was limited. Pairwise subsampling indicated that sequencing depth was expected to affect the degree of clonotype sharing among donors. Compared with non-shared clonotypes, the clonotypes found in all four sorted-subset donors had higher generation probabilities. Across a handful of donors, about 5.2% of naive CD4, 3% to 3.5% of naive CD8, around 2.5% of memory CD4, and roughly 0.4% of memory CD8 clonotypes were shared.

The sequence links TRBV29-1 to TRBJ1-3; the D gene is perhaps TRBD1, from 6 matching bases. The receptor's source is a man aged 18 to 35 in good health. Some clones in this sample may be carry-over from other donors' samples. Sequencing used naive CD4+ T cells from PBMCs. This specimen's cell subset or site label, interpreted: CD45RA+ positively selected. The encoded CDR3 is CSVEDRGIGWGNTIYF. The nucleotide sequence is given as TGCAGCGTTGAAGACAGGGGTATCGGCTGGGGAAACACCATATATTTT.